The clone carrying this TCR beta chain was seen more than once but under ten times. The data were produced by immunoSEQ multiplex PCR, yet TCRdb's version contains in-frame clones alone and is incomplete. The top ten hold approximately 9.6% of the sample, which has fewer than 250,000 clones, 85% seen once. CDR1 is SGHRS, CDR2 YFSETQ, per germline. The CDR3 sequence is 16 residues long. Losses at the gene ends were 4 bases for V and 2 bases for J; bases not matched to a gene: 10. This sample was taken from a study of blood T cell repertoires in COVID-19. Study-wide background: The study drew acute and convalescent COVID-19 samples from the United States, Italy and Spain. Nucleic acid was either cDNA or gDNA, and it came from T cells, B-cell-depleted T cells, or PBMCs.

Participants spanned ages roughly 18 to 95 years and resided in around 25 US areas. The TCR sequence derives from a woman between 45 and 60 years old with acute COVID-19. The chain links TRBV5-1 to TRBJ2-7, with 9 bases matching TRBD1. Sequencing was carried out using PBMCs or T cells enriched from blood (not recorded which). The CDR3 sequence is CASSLTTGGLTYEQYF. CDR3 DNA: TGCGCCAGCAGCCTGACAACAGGGGGCTTAACCTACGAGCAGTACTTC.